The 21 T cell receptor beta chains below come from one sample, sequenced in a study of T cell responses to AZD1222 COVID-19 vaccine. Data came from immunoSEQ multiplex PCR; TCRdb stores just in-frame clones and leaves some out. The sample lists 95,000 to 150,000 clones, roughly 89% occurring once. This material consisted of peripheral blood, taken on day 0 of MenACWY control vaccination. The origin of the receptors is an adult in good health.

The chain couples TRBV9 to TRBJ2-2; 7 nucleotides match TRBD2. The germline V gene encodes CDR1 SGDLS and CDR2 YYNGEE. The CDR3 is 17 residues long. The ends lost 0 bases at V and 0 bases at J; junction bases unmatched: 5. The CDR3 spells CASSVGASGSNTGELFF. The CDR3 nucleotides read TGTGCCAGCAGCGTAGGGGCTAGCGGATCGAACACCGGGGAGCTGTTTTTT.

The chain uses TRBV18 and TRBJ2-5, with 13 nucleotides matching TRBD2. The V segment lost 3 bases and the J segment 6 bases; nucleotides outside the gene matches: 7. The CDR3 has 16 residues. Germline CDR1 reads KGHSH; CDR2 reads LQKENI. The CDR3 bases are TGTGCCAGCTCACCTGGACTAGCGGGAGCGATAAAGACCCAGTACTTC. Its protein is CASSPGLAGAIKTQYF. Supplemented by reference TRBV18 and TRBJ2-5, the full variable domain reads NAGVMQNPRHLVRRRGQEARLRCSPMKGHSHVYWYRQLPEEGLKFMVYLQKENIIDESGMPKERFSAEFPKEGPSILRIQQVVRGDSAAYFCASSPGLAGAIKTQYFGPGTRLLVL.

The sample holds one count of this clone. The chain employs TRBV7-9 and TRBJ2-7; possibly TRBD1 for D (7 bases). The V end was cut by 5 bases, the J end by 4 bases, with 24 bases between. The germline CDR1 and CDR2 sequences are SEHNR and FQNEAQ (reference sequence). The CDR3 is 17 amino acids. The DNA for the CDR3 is TGTGCCAGCAGCCGTATGCGGGACAGCCAGGATCCTTACGAGCAGTACTTC. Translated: CASSRMRDSQDPYEQYF.

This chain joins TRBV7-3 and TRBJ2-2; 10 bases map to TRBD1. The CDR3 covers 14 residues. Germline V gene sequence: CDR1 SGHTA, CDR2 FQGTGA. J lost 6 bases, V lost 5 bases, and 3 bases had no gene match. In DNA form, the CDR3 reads TGTGCCAGCAGCCGGGACAGGGGATCCGGGGAGCTGTTTTTT. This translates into CASSRDRGSGELFF.

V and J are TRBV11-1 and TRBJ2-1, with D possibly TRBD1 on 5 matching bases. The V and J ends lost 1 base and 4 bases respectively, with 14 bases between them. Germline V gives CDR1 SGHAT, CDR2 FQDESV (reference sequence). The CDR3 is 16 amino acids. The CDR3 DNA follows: TGTGCCAGCAGCTTAGGACCCCGGACACTTTACAATGAGCAGTTCTTC. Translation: CASSLGPRTLYNEQFF.

The CDR3 DNA follows: TGCGCCAGCAGCACCTTCGGACAGGGATTCGACGAGCAGTACTTC. This translates into CASSTFGQGFDEQYF. V gene TRBV5-1 combines with J gene TRBJ2-7; the match to TRBD1 covers 8 bases. The CDR3 sequence is 15 residues long. Germline values: CDR1 SGHRS, CDR2 YFSETQ. V shed 4 bases and J 5 bases; nucleotides not matched to a gene: 11.

The CDR3 coding sequence is TGTGCCAGCAGCAGCTACAGCGAAAACTATGGCTACACCTTC. It yields the protein CASSSYSENYGYTF. J is TRBJ1-2 and V is TRBV7-9, with unresolved D. The CDR3 sequence is 14 residues long. V was clipped by 5 bases and J by 2 bases, with 12 bases between them. CDR1 is SEHNR and CDR2 is FQNEAQ in the germline V gene (reference sequence).

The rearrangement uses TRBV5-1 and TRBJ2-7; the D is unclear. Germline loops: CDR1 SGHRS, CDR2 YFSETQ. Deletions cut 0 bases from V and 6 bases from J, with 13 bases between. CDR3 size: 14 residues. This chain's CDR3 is CASSLVGPGFEQYF. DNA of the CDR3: TGCGCCAGCAGCTTGGTAGGTCCAGGATTCGAGCAGTACTTC.

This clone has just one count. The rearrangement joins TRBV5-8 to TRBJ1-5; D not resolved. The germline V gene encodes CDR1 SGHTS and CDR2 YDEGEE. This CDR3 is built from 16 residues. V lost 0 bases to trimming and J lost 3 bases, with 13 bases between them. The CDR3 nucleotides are TGTGCCAGCAGCTTGGGGGCCCTCGCTTTCAATCAGCCCCAGCATTTT. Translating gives CASSLGALAFNQPQHF.

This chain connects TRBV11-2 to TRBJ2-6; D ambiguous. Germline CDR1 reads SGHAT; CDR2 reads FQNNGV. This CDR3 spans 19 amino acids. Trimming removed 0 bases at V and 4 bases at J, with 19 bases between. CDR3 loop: CASSLDPRRVFSGANVLTF. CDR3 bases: TGTGCCAGCAGCTTAGATCCCCGGAGAGTATTCTCCGGGGCCAACGTCCTGACTTTC.

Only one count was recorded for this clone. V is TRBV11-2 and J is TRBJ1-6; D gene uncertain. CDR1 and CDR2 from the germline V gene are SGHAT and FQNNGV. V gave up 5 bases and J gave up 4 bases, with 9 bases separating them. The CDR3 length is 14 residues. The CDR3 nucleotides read TGTGCCAGCAGCCTAACAGTTTATAATTCACCCCTCCACTTT. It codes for CASSLTVYNSPLHF.

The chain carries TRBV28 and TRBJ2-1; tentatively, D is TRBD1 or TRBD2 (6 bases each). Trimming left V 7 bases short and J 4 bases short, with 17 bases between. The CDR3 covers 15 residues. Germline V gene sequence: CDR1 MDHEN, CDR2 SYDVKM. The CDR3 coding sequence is TGTGCCAGCACCCCGGTTCGGGGGCGGTACAATGAGCAGTTCTTC. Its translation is CASTPVRGRYNEQFF.

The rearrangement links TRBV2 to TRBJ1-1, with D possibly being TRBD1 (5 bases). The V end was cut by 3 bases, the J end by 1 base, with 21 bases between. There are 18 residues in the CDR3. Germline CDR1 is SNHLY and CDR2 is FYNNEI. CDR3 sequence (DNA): TGTGCCAGCAGTGATTTGGTAGAAGGGGCGGACTGGAACACTGAAGCTTTCTTT. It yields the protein CASSDLVEGADWNTEAFF.

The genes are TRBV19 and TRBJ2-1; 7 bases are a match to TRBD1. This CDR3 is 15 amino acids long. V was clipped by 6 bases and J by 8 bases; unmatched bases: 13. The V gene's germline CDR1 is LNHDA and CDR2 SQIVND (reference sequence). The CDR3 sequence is CASSPGTEVLHEQFF. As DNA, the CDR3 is TGTGCCAGTAGCCCCGGGACAGAGGTCCTTCATGAGCAGTTCTTC.

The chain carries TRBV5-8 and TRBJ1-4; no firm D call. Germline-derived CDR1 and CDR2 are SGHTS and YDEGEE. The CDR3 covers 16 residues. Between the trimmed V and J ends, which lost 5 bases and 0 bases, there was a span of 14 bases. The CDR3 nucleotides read TGTGCCAGCAGAACCGGGGTCTATGCAACTAATGAAAAACTGTTTTTT. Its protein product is CASRTGVYATNEKLFF. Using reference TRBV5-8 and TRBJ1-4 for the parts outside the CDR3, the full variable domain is EAGVTQSPTHLIKTRGQQATLRCSPISGHTSVYWYQQALGLGLQFLLWYDEGEERNRGNFPPRFSGRQFPNYSSELNVNALELEDSALYLCASRTGVYATNEKLFFGSGTQLSVL.

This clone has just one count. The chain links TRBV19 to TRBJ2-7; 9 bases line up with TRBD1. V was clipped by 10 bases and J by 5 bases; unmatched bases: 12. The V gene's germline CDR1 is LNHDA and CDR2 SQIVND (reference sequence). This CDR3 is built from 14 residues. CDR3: CATSDRGLGDEQYF. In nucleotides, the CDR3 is TGTGCCACCTCGGACAGGGGCCTAGGGGACGAGCAGTACTTC.

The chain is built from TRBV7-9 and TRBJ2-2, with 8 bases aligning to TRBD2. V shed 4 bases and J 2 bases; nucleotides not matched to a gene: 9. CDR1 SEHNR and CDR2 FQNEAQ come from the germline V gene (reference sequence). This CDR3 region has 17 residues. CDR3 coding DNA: TGTGCCAGCAGCTCCAACCCTAGCGGGCTTAACACCGGGGAGCTGTTTTTT. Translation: CASSSNPSGLNTGELFF. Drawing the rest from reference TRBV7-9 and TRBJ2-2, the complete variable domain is DTGVSQNPRHKITKRGQNVTFRCDPISEHNRLYWYRQTLGQGPEFLTYFQNEAQLEKSRLLSDRFSAERPKGSFSTLEIQRTEQGDSAMYLCASSSNPSGLNTGELFFGEGSRLTVL.

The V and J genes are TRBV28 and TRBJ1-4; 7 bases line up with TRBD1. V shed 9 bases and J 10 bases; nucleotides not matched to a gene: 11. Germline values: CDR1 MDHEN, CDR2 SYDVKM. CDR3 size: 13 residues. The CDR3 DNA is TGTGCCAGTAGCCCAGGGGGTGTGGGAAAACTGTTTTTT. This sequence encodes CASSPGGVGKLFF.

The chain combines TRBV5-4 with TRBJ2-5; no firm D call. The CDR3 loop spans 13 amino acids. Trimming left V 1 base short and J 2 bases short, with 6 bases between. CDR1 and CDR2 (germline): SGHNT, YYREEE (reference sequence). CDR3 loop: CASSLYDQETQYF. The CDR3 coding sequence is TGTGCCAGCAGCTTGTACGATCAAGAGACCCAGTACTTC.

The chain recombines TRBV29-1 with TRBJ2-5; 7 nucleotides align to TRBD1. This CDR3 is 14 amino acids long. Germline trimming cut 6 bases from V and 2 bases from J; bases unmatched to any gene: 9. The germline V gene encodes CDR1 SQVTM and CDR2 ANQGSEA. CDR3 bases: TGCAGCGTAGGACGGACAGGTCAACAAGAGACCCAGTACTTC. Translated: CSVGRTGQQETQYF.

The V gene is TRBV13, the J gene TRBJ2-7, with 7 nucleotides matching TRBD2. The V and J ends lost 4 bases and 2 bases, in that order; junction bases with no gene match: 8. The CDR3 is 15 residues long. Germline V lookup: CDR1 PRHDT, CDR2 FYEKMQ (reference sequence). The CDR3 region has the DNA TGTGCCAGCAGCTCCACGGGAGGCCTTACCTACGAGCAGTACTTC. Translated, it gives CASSSTGGLTYEQYF.